The rows below give T cell receptor beta chains drawn from one sample of a study of blood T cell repertoires in COVID-19. Method: immunoSEQ multiplex PCR; TCRdb's copy keeps in-frame clones and lacks some. The sample has 250,000 to 400,000 clones; 87% are singletons. Specimen: peripheral blood. These TCRs come from a man aged 50-59 years with active or convalescent COVID-19. Both conserved end residues are part of each CDR3. The D gene is left open where the match is weak. The size of a clone is reported for some rows only, either as once, few or many, or as a class for expanded clones.

clone_size j_call v_call d_call cdr3_aa cdr3_nt
once TRBJ2-5 TRBV5-4 TRBD1 CASSRTGPETQYF TGTGCCAGCAGCAGGACAGGGCCAGAGACCCAGTACTTC
. TRBJ1-1 TRBV9 . CASSPVAGAPGTEAFF TGTGCCAGCAGCCCCGTCGCGGGGGCCCCTGGCACTGAAGCTTTCTTT
once TRBJ2-7 TRBV28 . CASSFRSHYEQYF TGTGCCAGCAGTTTTCGAAGCCACTACGAGCAGTACTTC
. TRBJ2-1 TRBV24-1 . CATSDFTGSDEQFF TGTGCCACCAGTGATTTCACGGGGAGCGATGAGCAGTTCTTC
. TRBJ2-3 TRBV20-1 . CSTFPGDTQYF TGCAGTACCTTTCCCGGAGATACGCAGTATTTT
. TRBJ1-2 TRBV3-1/TRBV3-2 TRBD1 CASSGTGGVDGYTF TGTGCCAGCAGCGGTACAGGGGGCGTGGATGGCTACACCTTC
once TRBJ1-6 TRBV5-6 TRBD1 CASSLRQDLTGDVGLHF TGTGCCAGCAGTCTACGACAAGATCTAACAGGGGACGTGGGCCTCCACTTT
. TRBJ1-2 TRBV3-1/TRBV3-2 . CASSQGGGYGYTF TGTGCCAGCAGCCAGGGAGGAGGTTATGGCTACACCTTC
. TRBJ1-5 TRBV7-9 . CASSRGSQPQHF TGTGCCAGCAGCCGGGGGAGTCAGCCCCAGCATTTT
. TRBJ2-1 TRBV5-5 . CASSSQGMSSYNEQFF TGTGCCAGCAGTTCTCAGGGGATGAGCTCCTACAATGAGCAGTTCTTC
. TRBJ2-1 TRBV7-6 . CASSPAVGDYNEQFF TGTGCCAGCAGCCCAGCGGTCGGGGATTACAATGAGCAGTTCTTC
. TRBJ2-3 TRBV7-2 TRBD2 CASSRWASGTSTDTQYF TGTGCCAGCAGCCGCTGGGCTAGCGGGACTAGCACAGATACGCAGTATTTT
. TRBJ2-1 TRBV28 . CASSFIGGTGTNEQFF TGTGCCAGCAGTTTCATCGGGGGGACAGGAACAAATGAGCAGTTCTTC
. TRBJ2-1 TRBV5-1 TRBD2 CASSPGLAGGRGNEQFF TGCGCCAGCAGCCCTGGACTAGCGGGAGGCCGGGGAAATGAGCAGTTCTTC
. TRBJ1-4 TRBV28 TRBD1 CASSSTRQGAREKLFF TGTGCCAGCAGTTCCACCCGACAGGGGGCGCGAGAAAAACTGTTTTTT
. TRBJ1-2 TRBV6-6 TRBD1 CASSYGTGVFYGYTF TGTGCCAGCAGTTACGGGACAGGGGTATTCTATGGCTACACCTTC
. TRBJ2-3 TRBV6-5 . CASSYSEGADTQYF TGTGCCAGCAGTTACTCGGAGGGCGCAGATACGCAGTATTTT